Presented here are 28 T cell receptor beta chains from one specimen sequenced in a study of regulatory T cells in long-lasting Graves disease. The time point: newly diagnosed GD, antithyroid drugs for less than 3 months. The authors made the TCR library using RNA they extracted from PBMCs. Construction of the TCR beta libraries employed iRepertoire HTBI primers in conjunction with Arm-PCR of CDR3 regions. TCRdb itself ran the multiplex PCR reads through MiXCR, one entry per CDR3 protein. The repertoire holds 520,000 or so distinct CDR3 sequences, with 9.5% to 15% as singletons. The same data also contributed to another study, on T cells in Graves' hyperthyroidism and ophthalmopathy.

The material sequenced was peripheral blood mononuclear cells (PBMCs), taken at new diagnosis, from a patient treated with antithyroid drugs. All receptors come from a woman aged 25-40 years with Graves disease.

The chain links TRBV7-3 to TRBJ2-1, with 7 bases aligning to TRBD2. Looked up from germline, CDR1 is SGHTA and CDR2 is FQGTGA. V was clipped by 4 bases and J by 4 bases; unmatched bases: 7. The CDR3 is 15 residues long. In nucleotides, the CDR3 is TGTGCCAGCAGCTCGTCGGGACTACATTACAATGAGCAGTTCTTC. Its translation is CASSSSGLHYNEQFF.

Points on this clonotype: This clone may be a read error of a much larger clone one base away. The missing conserved phenylalanine or tryptophan at the end of this CDR3 makes a read error likely. The chain's CDR3 is CASSQDVYSNQPQHV. In nucleotides, the CDR3 is TGCGCCAGCAGCCAAGACGTCTATAGCAATCAGCCCCAGCATGTT. The V gene is TRBV4-3, the J gene TRBJ1-5; D is undetermined. V was clipped by 0 bases and J by 0 bases, with 6 bases between them. Germline loops: CDR1 LGHNA, CDR2 YSLEER. CDR3 length: 15 residues.

This clonotype has only a few counts. A read error is possible here, since a much larger clone lies one base away. V usage is TRBV12-3 or TRBV12-4 and J usage is TRBJ2-1, with TRBD2 matching 10 bases. The CDR3 sequence is 13 residues long. Germline trimming cut 6 bases from V and 8 bases from J; bases unmatched to any gene: 4. CDR3 sequence (DNA): TGTGCCAGCAGGGGGACTAGCGACGATGAGCAGTTCTTC. It is translated as CASRGTSDDEQFF.

This clonotype showed up many times. The V and J genes are TRBV7-2 and TRBJ2-4, with D unresolved. Germline V CDR1 and CDR2: SGHTA, FQGNSA. The CDR3 sequence is 11 residues long. Deletions cut 1 base from V and 7 bases from J, with 2 bases between. The CDR3 protein is CASSLVNIQYF. In nucleotides, the CDR3 is TGTGCCAGCAGCTTAGTTAACATTCAGTACTTC.

This clonotype was observed many times. The gene calls are TRBV24-1 and TRBJ2-3; 9 nucleotides line up with TRBD2. CDR1 is KGHDR, CDR2 SFDVKD, per germline. This CDR3 is 17 amino acids long. V shed 3 bases and J 5 bases; nucleotides not matched to a gene: 11. The CDR3 spells CATSDLEAGGLRDTQYF. In nucleotides, the CDR3 is TGTGCCACCAGTGATCTCGAAGCGGGAGGATTAAGAGATACGCAGTATTTT.

This clonotype was recorded many times. V is TRBV2 and J is TRBJ1-6; TRBD1 aligns across 9 bases. Germline V gives CDR1 SNHLY, CDR2 FYNNEI. The V and J ends lost 7 bases and 9 bases, in that order; junction bases with no gene match: 10. This CDR3 region has 15 residues. The CDR3 nucleotides read TGTGCCAGCATCCCGGGACAGGGTCTTGGTTCACCCCTCCACTTT. Protein sequence: CASIPGQGLGSPLHF.

The sample holds many counts of this clonotype. The gene calls are TRBV11-3 and TRBJ2-1; D not resolved. The CDR3 extends over 14 amino acids. Per the germline V gene, CDR1 is SGHNT and CDR2 is YENEEA. Deletions cut 8 bases from V and 5 bases from J, with 16 bases between. This CDR3 is CASAKGGSNNEQFF. The CDR3 DNA sequence: TGTGCCAGCGCGAAGGGTGGTAGCAACAATGAGCAGTTCTTC.

This clonotype was seen many times. The rearrangement uses TRBV28 and TRBJ1-2; TRBD1 matches 7 bases. The CDR3 spans 11 residues. The junction had 0 bases not matched to a gene; V was cut back by 7 bases and J by 4 bases. The germline CDR1 and CDR2 sequences are MDHEN and SYDVKM. CDR3 region: CASTGGYGYTF. For the CDR3, the DNA is TGTGCCAGCACAGGGGGCTATGGCTACACCTTC.

This clonotype was recorded at least ten times. The rearrangement links TRBV27 to TRBJ2-1; D is possibly TRBD2 (6 bases). Germline lookup yields CDR1 MNHEY and CDR2 SMNVEV (reference sequence). This CDR3 region has 14 residues. V lost 4 bases and J 9 bases, leaving 16 bases between the germline ends. The CDR3 nucleotides read TGTGCCAGCAGTTCCGGGACTCGCCGCGCTGAGCAGTTCTTC. Residues: CASSSGTRRAEQFF.

This clonotype was observed many times. The genes are TRBV2 and TRBJ1-2, with D uncertain. Trimming stripped 6 bases from V and 8 bases from J, with 10 bases between. The germline V gene encodes CDR1 SNHLY and CDR2 FYNNEI. CDR3 length: 11 residues. CDR3 amino acids: CASRLIQGYTF. The CDR3 DNA reads as TGTGCCAGCAGACTTATACAAGGCTACACCTTC.

The chain employs TRBV3-1 and TRBJ2-7; 8 bases map to TRBD2. The germline V gene encodes CDR1 LGHDT and CDR2 YNNKEL (reference sequence). The ends lost 0 bases at V and 3 bases at J; junction bases unmatched: 4. The CDR3 is 15 residues long. The CDR3 sequence is CASSQDRAGGYEQYF. The CDR3 DNA follows: TGTGCCAGCAGCCAAGATCGGGCGGGAGGCTACGAGCAGTACTTC.

The table lists this clonotype with many counts. The chain uses TRBV2 and TRBJ2-7; possible D gene TRBD1, 5 bases. V shed 4 bases and J shed 3 bases, with 10 bases lying between them. CDR1 and CDR2 (germline): SNHLY, FYNNEI. This CDR3 is built from 13 residues. The CDR3 bases are TGTGCCAGCAGTGCTCCGGACATCTACGAGCAGTACTTC. It yields the protein CASSAPDIYEQYF.

This clonotype appeared many times. The chain carries TRBV27 and TRBJ2-1; a possible D gene is TRBD1 (5 bases). Trimming removed 5 bases at V and 3 bases at J, with 11 bases between. Germline V gene sequence: CDR1 MNHEY, CDR2 SMNVEV (reference sequence). There are 14 residues in the CDR3. The chain's CDR3 is CASSPRQSYNEQFF. The CDR3 DNA reads as TGTGCCAGCAGTCCACGACAGAGCTACAATGAGCAGTTCTTC.

The rearrangement uses TRBV11-3 and TRBJ1-1; D might be TRBD1 (6 bases). The germline CDR1 and CDR2 sequences are SGHNT and YENEEA. This CDR3 contains 16 residues. Between the trimmed V and J ends, which lost 5 bases and 3 bases, there was a span of 19 bases. The DNA of the CDR3 is TGTGCCAGCAGCACTTATCGACAGGCTCTGGACACTGAAGCTTTCTTT. Residues: CASSTYRQALDTEAFF.

The table lists this clonotype with many counts. Just one base apart from a much larger clone, this may be a read error. The chain uses TRBV7-9 and TRBJ2-1, with D maybe TRBD2 (5 bases). This CDR3 has 15 residues. V lost 3 bases, J lost 0 bases, and 9 bases lay in between. Germline V lookup: CDR1 SEHNR, CDR2 FQNEAQ (reference sequence). In DNA form, the CDR3 reads TGTGCCAGCAGCTTTACCGGGAACTCCTACAATGAGCAGTTCTTC. Encoded protein: CASSFTGNSYNEQFF.

The gene calls are TRBV19 and TRBJ2-1; 9 nucleotides agree with TRBD1. Germline CDR1 reads LNHDA; CDR2 reads SQIVND (reference sequence). This CDR3 has 16 residues. V lost 5 bases and J lost 6; bases outside the gene matches: 11. The CDR3 spells CASSFPGQGFGNEQFF. CDR3 sequence (DNA): TGTGCCAGTAGTTTTCCGGGACAGGGCTTTGGCAATGAGCAGTTCTTC.

In its sample, this clonotype was seen many times. V gene TRBV5-1 combines with J gene TRBJ2-7, with a possible D match to TRBD2 (5 bases). V was clipped by 0 bases and J by 2 bases, with 9 bases between them. Per the germline V gene, CDR1 is SGHRS and CDR2 is YFSETQ. The CDR3 contains 14 residues. The CDR3 loop is CASSLGMGAYEQYF. The CDR3 nucleotides read TGCGCCAGCAGCTTGGGAATGGGAGCCTACGAGCAGTACTTC.

This sequence joins TRBV4-3 and TRBJ2-1; the match to TRBD2 covers 8 bases. The CDR3 has 16 amino acids. The J segment lost 3 bases and the V segment lost 0 bases, leaving 4 bases of the junction unmatched. Germline CDR1 is LGHNA and CDR2 is YSLEER. CDR3 loop: CASSQEVSGSYNEQFF. DNA of the CDR3: TGCGCCAGCAGCCAAGAAGTCAGCGGGAGCTACAATGAGCAGTTCTTC.

This clonotype was recorded at least ten times. This rearrangement joins TRBV2 to TRBJ1-1; the D gene is possibly TRBD1 (6 bases). From germline, CDR1 is SNHLY and CDR2 FYNNEI. V gave up 5 bases and J gave up 3 bases, with 13 bases separating them. CDR3 size: 14 residues. CDR3 bases: TGTGCCAGCAGTCAAGACAGGCGGGACACTGAAGCTTTCTTT. Protein sequence: CASSQDRRDTEAFF.

This clonotype has a count of ten or more. The V call is TRBV3-1, the J call TRBJ1-1; 7 bases fit TRBD1. CDR3 length: 13 amino acids. The germline V gene has CDR1 LGHDT and CDR2 YNNKEL (reference sequence). Trimming cost V 4 bases and J 8 bases; bases outside gene matches: 7. The CDR3 DNA is TGTGCCAGCAGCCGCTTCCTAGGGGGCGAAGCTTTCTTT. Amino acids: CASSRFLGGEAFF.

This clonotype was seen many times. CDR3 protein: CASSLQPTSTDTQYF. CDR3 bases: TGTGCCAGCAGCTTGCAGCCTACTAGCACAGATACGCAGTATTTT. This chain joins TRBV11-1 and TRBJ2-3; D is unclear. CDR1 is SGHAT and CDR2 is FQDESV in the germline V gene (reference sequence). This CDR3 comprises 15 residues. V was shortened by 3 bases and J by 0 bases, with 10 bases between the two germline ends. The variable domain in full, with the rest retrieved from reference TRBV11-1 and TRBJ2-3, is EAEVAQSPRYKITEKSQAVAFWCDPISGHATLYWYRQILGQGPELLVQFQDESVVDDSQLPKDRFSAERLKGVDSTLKIQPAELGDSAMYLCASSLQPTSTDTQYFGPGTRLTVL.

This clonotype was seen ten or more times. V gene TRBV11-2 combines with J gene TRBJ1-1; unclear D gene. The CDR3 sequence is 15 residues long. Germline CDR1 SGHAT, CDR2 FQNNGV. V was shortened by 1 base and J by 0 bases, with 9 bases between the two germline ends. The CDR3 nucleotides are TGTGCCAGCAGCTTAGGAGGACCAATGAACACTGAAGCTTTCTTT. Its protein is CASSLGGPMNTEAFF.

This clonotype occurred many times. The chain carries TRBV28 and TRBJ2-1, with TRBD2 matching over 12 bases. The V segment lost 3 bases and the J segment 5 bases; nucleotides outside the gene matches: 17. Germline V gives CDR1 MDHEN, CDR2 SYDVKM. CDR3 length equals 20 residues. CDR3 sequence (DNA): TGTGCCAGCAGTTTCCCGGGGCAGGCTAGCGGGAGGGCAGGGCACAATGAGCAGTTCTTC. As protein: CASSFPGQASGRAGHNEQFF.

This clonotype was observed a handful of times. V is TRBV24-1 and J is TRBJ1-5, with TRBD1 as a possible D gene (5 bases). The CDR3 has 12 residues. The germline V gene has CDR1 KGHDR and CDR2 SFDVKD. V was shortened by 9 bases and J by 6 bases, with 11 bases between the two germline ends. The chain's CDR3 is CATAGIGQPQHF. Here the CDR3 DNA reads TGTGCCACCGCAGGGATAGGTCAGCCCCAGCATTTT.

There are many counts of this clonotype. This chain uses TRBV24-1 with TRBJ2-1, with 12 bases that match TRBD1. V trimming: 3 bases; J trimming: 5 bases; junction bases outside the gene matches: 13. Germline-derived CDR1 and CDR2 are KGHDR and SFDVKD. The CDR3 covers 19 residues. The CDR3 DNA sequence: TGTGCCACCAGTGATGGGAGGGCCTGGGACAGGGGGCTTAACAATGAGCAGTTCTTC. Its translation: CATSDGRAWDRGLNNEQFF.

This clonotype occurred many times. The chain links TRBV12-3 or TRBV12-4 to TRBJ1-1; 8 nucleotides line up with TRBD1. After removal of 8 bases from V and 5 bases from J, the junction contained 10 bases not matched to a gene. The CDR3 is 14 residues long. CDR3 in DNA: TGTGCCAGCGCCCCGACAGGGGCGGGGACTGAAGCTTTCTTT. Its translation: CASAPTGAGTEAFF.

This clonotype has ten or more counts. The V and J genes are TRBV24-1 and TRBJ1-3, with 7 positions matching TRBD1. Trimming cost V 2 bases and J 1 base; bases outside gene matches: 1. The CDR3 totals 15 residues. Germline CDR1 is KGHDR and CDR2 is SFDVKD. CDR3 DNA sequence: TGTGCCACCAGTGATTCGACAGGGTCTGGAAACACCATATATTTT. Its protein is CATSDSTGSGNTIYF.

A few counts support this clonotype. The V call is TRBV6-1, the J call TRBJ2-7; weak D call: TRBD2 (6 bases). The CDR3 length is 12 residues. With 10 bases removed from V and 2 bases from J, the gap between germline ends came to 12 bases. Germline CDR1 is MNHNS and CDR2 is SASEGT. Here the CDR3 reads CATEDYAYEQYF. The CDR3 DNA reads as TGTGCCACCGAGGACTACGCCTACGAGCAGTACTTC.